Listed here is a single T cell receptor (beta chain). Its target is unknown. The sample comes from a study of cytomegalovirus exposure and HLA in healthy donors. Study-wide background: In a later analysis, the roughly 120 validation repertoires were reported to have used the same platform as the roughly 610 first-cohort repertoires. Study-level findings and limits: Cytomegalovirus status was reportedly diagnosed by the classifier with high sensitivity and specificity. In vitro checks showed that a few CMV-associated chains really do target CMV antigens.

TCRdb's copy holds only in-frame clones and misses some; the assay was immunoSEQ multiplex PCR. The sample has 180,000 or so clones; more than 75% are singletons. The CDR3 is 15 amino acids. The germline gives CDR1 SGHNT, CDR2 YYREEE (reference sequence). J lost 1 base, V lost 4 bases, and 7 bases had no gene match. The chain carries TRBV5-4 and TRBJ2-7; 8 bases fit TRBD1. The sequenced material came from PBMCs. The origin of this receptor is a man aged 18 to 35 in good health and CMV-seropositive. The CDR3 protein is CASSEGWTGSYEQYF. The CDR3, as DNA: TGTGCCAGCAGCGAGGGATGGACAGGGTCCTACGAGCAGTACTTC.